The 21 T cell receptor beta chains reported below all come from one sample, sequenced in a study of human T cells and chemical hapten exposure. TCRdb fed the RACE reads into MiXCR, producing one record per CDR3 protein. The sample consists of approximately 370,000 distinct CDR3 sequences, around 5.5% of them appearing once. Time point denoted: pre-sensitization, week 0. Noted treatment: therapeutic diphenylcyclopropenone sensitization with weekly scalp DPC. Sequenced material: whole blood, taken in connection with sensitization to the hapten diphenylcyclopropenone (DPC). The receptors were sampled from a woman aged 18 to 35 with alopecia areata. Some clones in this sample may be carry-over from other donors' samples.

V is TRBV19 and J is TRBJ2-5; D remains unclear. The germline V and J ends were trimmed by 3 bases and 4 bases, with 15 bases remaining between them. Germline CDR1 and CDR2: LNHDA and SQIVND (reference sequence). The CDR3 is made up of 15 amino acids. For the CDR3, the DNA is TGTGCCAGTAGTATTCCCCCGGACCTGACAGAGACCCAGTACTTC. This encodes CASSIPPDLTETQYF.

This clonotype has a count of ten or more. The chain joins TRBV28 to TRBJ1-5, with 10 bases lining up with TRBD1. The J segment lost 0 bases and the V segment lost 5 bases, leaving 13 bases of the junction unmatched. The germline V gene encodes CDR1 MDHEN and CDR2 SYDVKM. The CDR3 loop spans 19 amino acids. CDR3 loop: CASSPPTGTGENSNQPQHF. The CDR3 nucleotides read TGTGCCAGCAGTCCACCCACCGGGACAGGGGAGAATAGCAATCAGCCCCAGCATTTT.

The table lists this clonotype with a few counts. The CDR3 nucleotides read TGTGCCAGCAGTGCGGACGGGAACACTGAAGCTTTCTTT. Protein: CASSADGNTEAFF. The V call is TRBV6-5, the J call TRBJ1-1; D gene unclear. The length of the CDR3 is 13 residues. Trimming took 5 bases from V and 1 from J, leaving 8 bases between them. Germline V gives CDR1 MNHEY, CDR2 SVGAGI.

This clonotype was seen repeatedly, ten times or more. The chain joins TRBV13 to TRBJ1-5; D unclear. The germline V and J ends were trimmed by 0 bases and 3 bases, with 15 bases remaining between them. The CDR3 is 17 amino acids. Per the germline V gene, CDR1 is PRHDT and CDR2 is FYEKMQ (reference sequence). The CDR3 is CASSLGPRTLSNQPQHF. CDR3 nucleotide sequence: TGTGCCAGCAGCTTAGGCCCTAGGACTTTATCCAATCAGCCCCAGCATTTT.

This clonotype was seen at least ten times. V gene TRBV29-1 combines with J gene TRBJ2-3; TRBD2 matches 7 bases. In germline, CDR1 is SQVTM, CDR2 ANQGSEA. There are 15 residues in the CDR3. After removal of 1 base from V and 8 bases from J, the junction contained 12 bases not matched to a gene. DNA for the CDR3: TGCAGCGTTGAAGGCGAAGGACTAGATAGTACTACGCAGTATTTT. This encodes CSVEGEGLDSTTQYF.

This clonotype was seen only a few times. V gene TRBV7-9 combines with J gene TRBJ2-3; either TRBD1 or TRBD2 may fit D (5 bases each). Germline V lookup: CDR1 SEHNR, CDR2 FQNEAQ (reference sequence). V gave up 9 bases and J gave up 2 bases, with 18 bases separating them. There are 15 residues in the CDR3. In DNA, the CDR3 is TGTGCCAGTCTAGGTGGGGACGGCCCCACAGATACGCAGTATTTT. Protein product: CASLGGDGPTDTQYF.

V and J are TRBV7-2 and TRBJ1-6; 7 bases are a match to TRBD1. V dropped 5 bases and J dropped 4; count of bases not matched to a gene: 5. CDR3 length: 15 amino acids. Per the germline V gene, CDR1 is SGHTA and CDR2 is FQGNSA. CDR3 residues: CASSRDSQYNSPLHF. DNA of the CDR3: TGTGCCAGCAGCCGGGACAGCCAATATAATTCACCCCTCCACTTT.

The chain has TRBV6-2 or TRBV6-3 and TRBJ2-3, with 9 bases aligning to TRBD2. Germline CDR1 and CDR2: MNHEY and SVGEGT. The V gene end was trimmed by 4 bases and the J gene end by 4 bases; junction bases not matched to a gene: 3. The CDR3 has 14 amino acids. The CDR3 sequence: CASSSSGAADTQYF. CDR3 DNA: TGTGCCAGCAGTTCTAGCGGGGCGGCAGATACGCAGTATTTT.

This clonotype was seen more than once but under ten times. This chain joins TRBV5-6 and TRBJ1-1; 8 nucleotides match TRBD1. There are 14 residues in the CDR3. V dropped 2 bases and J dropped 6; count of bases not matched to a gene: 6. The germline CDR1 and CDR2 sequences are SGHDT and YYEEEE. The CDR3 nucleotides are TGTGCCAGCAGCTTATATACAGGGGGAGCTGAAGCTTTCTTT. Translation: CASSLYTGGAEAFF.

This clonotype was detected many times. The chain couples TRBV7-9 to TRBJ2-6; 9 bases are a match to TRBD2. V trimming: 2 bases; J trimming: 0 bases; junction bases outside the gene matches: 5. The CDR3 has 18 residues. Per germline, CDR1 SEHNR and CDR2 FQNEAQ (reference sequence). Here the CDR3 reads CASSLQAGGFSGANVLTF. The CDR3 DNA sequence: TGTGCCAGCAGCTTACAAGCGGGGGGCTTCTCTGGGGCCAACGTCCTGACTTTC.

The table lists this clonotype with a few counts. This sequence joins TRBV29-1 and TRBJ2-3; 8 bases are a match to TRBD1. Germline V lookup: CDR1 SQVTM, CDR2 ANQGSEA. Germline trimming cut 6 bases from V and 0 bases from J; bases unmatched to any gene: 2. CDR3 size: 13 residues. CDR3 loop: CSVGQGSTDTQYF. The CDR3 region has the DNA TGCAGCGTCGGACAGGGAAGCACAGATACGCAGTATTTT.

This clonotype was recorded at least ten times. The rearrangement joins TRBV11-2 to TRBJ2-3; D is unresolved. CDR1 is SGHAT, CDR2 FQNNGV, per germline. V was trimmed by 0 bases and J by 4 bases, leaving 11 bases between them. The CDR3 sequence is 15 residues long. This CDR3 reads CASSLDLPLADTQYF. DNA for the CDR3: TGTGCCAGCAGCTTAGATCTCCCCCTGGCAGATACGCAGTATTTT.

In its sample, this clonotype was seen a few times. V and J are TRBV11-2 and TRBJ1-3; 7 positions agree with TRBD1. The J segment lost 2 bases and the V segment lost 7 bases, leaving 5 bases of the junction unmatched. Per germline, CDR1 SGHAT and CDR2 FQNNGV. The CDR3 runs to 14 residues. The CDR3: CASTIQGAGNTIYF. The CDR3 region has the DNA TGTGCCAGCACCATTCAGGGGGCTGGAAACACCATATATTTT.

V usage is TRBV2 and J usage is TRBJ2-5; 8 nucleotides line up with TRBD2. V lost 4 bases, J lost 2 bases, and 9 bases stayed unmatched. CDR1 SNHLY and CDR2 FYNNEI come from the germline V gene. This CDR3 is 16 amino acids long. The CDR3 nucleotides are TGTGCCAGCAGTGGTGCACGCGGGGGGCCTCAAGAGACCCAGTACTTC. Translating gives CASSGARGGPQETQYF.

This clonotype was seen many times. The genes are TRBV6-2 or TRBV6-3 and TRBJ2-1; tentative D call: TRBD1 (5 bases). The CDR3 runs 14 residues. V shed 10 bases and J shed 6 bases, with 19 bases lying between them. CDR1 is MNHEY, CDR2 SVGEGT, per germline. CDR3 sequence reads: CATSRGPEGNEQFF. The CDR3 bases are TGTGCCACCTCAAGGGGCCCAGAAGGCAATGAGCAGTTCTTC.

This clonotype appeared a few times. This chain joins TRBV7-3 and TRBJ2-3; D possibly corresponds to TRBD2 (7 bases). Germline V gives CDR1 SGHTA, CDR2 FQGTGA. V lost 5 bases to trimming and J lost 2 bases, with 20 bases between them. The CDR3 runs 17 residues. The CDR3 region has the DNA TGTGCCAGCAGCCCACTTGAGCGGGGACACTACACAGATACGCAGTATTTT. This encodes CASSPLERGHYTDTQYF.

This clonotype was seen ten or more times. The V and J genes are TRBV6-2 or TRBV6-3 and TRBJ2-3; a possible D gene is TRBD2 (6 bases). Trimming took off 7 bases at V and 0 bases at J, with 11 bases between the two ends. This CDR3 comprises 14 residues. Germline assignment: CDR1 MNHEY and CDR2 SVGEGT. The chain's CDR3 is CASTGTESTDTQYF. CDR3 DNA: TGTGCCAGCACCGGGACTGAAAGCACAGATACGCAGTATTTT.

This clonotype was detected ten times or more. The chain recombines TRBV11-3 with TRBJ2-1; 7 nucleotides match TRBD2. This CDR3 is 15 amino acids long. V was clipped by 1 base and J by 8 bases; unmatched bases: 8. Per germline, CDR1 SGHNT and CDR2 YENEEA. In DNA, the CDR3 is TGTGCCAGCAGCTTAGCGGGGGGACCTAGGTATGAGCAGTTCTTC. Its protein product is CASSLAGGPRYEQFF.

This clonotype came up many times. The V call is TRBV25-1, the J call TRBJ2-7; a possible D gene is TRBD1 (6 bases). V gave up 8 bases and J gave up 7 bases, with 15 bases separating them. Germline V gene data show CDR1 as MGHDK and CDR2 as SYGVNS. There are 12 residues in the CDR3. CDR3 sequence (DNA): TGTGCCAGCGGGGGCTTTGGGCCGGAGCAGTACTTC. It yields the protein CASGGFGPEQYF.

This chain's CDR3 is CASSAKQEGDTQYF. Here the CDR3 DNA reads TGTGCCAGCAGCGCAAAACAGGAAGGAGATACGCAGTATTTT. The chain links TRBV5-4 to TRBJ2-3; a possible D gene is TRBD1 (5 bases). V lost 4 bases, J lost 5 bases, and 14 bases lay in between. There are 14 residues in the CDR3. Germline CDR1 reads SGHNT; CDR2 reads YYREEE (reference sequence).

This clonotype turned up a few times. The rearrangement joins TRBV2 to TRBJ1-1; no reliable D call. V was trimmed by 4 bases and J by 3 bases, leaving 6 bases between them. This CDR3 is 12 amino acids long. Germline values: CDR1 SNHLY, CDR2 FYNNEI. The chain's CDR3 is CASSVRDTEAFF. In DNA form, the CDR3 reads TGTGCCAGCAGTGTGCGGGACACTGAAGCTTTCTTT.